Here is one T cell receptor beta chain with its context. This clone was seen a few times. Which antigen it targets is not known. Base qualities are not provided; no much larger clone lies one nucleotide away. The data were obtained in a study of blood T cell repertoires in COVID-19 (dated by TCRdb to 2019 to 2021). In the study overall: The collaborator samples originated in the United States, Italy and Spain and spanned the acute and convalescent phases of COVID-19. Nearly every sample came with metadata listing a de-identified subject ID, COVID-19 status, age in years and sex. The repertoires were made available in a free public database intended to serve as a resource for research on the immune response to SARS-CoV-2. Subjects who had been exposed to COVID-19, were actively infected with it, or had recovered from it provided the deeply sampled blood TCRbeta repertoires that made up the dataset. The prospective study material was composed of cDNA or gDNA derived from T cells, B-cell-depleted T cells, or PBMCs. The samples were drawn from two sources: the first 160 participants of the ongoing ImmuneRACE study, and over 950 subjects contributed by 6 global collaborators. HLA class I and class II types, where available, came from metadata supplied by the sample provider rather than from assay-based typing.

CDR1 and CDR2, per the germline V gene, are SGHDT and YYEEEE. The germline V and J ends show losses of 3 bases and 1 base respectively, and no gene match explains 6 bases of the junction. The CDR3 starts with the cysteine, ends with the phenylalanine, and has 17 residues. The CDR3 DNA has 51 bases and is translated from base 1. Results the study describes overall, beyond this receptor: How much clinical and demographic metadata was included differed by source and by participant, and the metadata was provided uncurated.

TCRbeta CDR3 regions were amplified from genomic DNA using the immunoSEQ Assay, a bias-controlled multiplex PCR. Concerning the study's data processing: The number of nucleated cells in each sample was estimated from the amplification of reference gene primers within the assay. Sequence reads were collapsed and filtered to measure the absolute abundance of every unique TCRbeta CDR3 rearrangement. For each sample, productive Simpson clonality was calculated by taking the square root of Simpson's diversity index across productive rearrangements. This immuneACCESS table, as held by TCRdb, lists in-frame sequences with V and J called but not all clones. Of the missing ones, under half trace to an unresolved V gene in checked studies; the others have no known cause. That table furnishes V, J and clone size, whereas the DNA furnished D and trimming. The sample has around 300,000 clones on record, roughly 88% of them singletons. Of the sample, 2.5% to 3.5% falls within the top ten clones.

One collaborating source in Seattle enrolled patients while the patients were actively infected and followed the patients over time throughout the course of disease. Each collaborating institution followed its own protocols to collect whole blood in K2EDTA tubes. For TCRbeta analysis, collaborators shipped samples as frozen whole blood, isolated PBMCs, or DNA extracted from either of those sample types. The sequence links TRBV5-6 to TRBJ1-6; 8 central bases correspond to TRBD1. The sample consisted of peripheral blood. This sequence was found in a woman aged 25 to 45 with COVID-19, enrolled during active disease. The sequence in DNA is TGTGCCAGCAGCTCGACAGGGGAAGGGTCCTATAATTCACCCCTCCACTTT. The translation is CASSSTGEGSYNSPLHF.